The clone carrying this T cell receptor beta chain occurred once. CDR3 length: 13 amino acids. Germline loops: CDR1 MNHNS, CDR2 SASEGT. After removal of 7 bases from V and 3 bases from J, the junction contained 4 bases not matched to a gene. The sample belongs to a study of OX40 agonist ivuxolimab in advanced cancers. Study-level background: Under the entry rules, prior anti-PD-1, anti-PD-L1 or anti-CTLA-4 therapy was allowed, and approximately 40% had some.

Data came from immunoSEQ multiplex PCR; TCRdb stores just in-frame clones and leaves some out. The data contain 30,000 to 35,000 clones, roughly 80% of them singletons. The chain couples TRBV6-1 to TRBJ2-7, with 9 bases identical to TRBD2. The TCR comes from an adult with an advanced solid tumor such as melanoma, head and neck, liver or kidney cancer. This sample comprised CD4+ or CD8+ T cells sorted from blood, obtained in a trial of the OX40 agonist ivuxolimab. CDR3 DNA: TGTGCCAGCATGTCTAGCGGGGACTACGAGCAGTACTTC. It encodes CASMSSGDYEQYF.